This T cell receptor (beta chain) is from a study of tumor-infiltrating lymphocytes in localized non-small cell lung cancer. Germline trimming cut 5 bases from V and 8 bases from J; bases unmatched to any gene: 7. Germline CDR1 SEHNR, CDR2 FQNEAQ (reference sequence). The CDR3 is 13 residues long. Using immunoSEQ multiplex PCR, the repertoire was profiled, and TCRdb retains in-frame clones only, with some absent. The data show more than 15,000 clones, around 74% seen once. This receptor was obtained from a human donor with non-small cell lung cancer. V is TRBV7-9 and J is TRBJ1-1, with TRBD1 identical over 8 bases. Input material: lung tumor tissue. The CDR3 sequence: CASSHTGQGEAFF. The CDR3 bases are TGTGCCAGCAGCCACACAGGACAGGGCGAAGCTTTCTTT.